This entry lists 11 T cell receptor beta chains sequenced from one sample in a study of cytotoxic CD8 clonotypes in ibrutinib-treated CLL (dated by TCRdb to about 2021). The sample's time point, from its label and the paper: approximately 25 months on ibrutinib. Library prep was done by the immunoSEQ multiplex PCR assay. What TCRdb holds here is the immuneACCESS table cut down to in-frame rearrangements. Part of the clones is not present; checked against another copy, under half of the missing clones reflect an unresolved V gene, and the others are unexplained. This sample is represented by 110,000 to 150,000 clones; about three quarters of them were singletons. The ten most abundant clones make up around 4.9% of the sample. Sequencing used PBMCs, obtained after 24 months of ibrutinib treatment. These receptors were collected from a human donor with chronic lymphocytic leukemia.

The chain combines TRBV11-1 with TRBJ2-7, with D possibly matching TRBD2 (5 bases). V was pared by 1 base and J by 6 bases, with 19 bases between. The CDR3 is made up of 16 amino acids. Germline CDR1 SGHAT, CDR2 FQDESV (reference sequence). The CDR3 is CASSLGRASGRGEQYF. For the CDR3, the DNA is TGTGCCAGCAGCTTAGGCCGGGCCTCAGGACGGGGCGAGCAGTACTTC.

The V gene is TRBV7-2, the J gene TRBJ2-1; D is unresolved. Looked up from germline, CDR1 is SGHTA and CDR2 is FQGNSA. V was trimmed by 8 bases and J by 6 bases, leaving 5 bases between them. The CDR3 is 10 amino acids. In DNA form, the CDR3 reads TGTGCCAGCGGTAGCAATGAGCAGTTCTTC. This gives the protein CASGSNEQFF.

This clone was seen a single time. The rearrangement links TRBV10-3 to TRBJ1-5; D perhaps matches TRBD1 (5 bases). The CDR3 contains 15 residues. Germline V gives CDR1 ENHRY, CDR2 SYGVKD. V lost 3 bases and J lost 9, with 18 bases in between. The CDR3, as DNA: TGTGCCATCAGTGACGACGGGTCCCTGAGGGGGCCCCAGCATTTT. It yields the protein CAISDDGSLRGPQHF.

The chain couples TRBV2 to TRBJ1-2, with D possibly matching TRBD1 (5 bases). V gave up 6 bases and J gave up 4 bases, with 12 bases separating them. The length of the CDR3 is 13 residues. The germline gives CDR1 SNHLY, CDR2 FYNNEI. CDR3 amino acids: CASRTDSLYGYTF. The DNA of the CDR3 is TGTGCCAGCAGGACCGACAGTCTCTATGGCTACACCTTC.

The rearrangement links TRBV28 to TRBJ2-1; 10 nucleotides line up with TRBD2. The V segment lost 8 bases and the J segment 1 base; nucleotides outside the gene matches: 2. This CDR3 region has 14 residues. From germline, CDR1 is MDHEN and CDR2 SYDVKM. The DNA of the CDR3 is TGTGCCAGCCGGACTAGCGGATCCTACAATGAGCAGTTCTTC. Translated, it gives CASRTSGSYNEQFF.

The chain couples TRBV14 to TRBJ2-1; no clear D. Deletions cut 4 bases from V and 10 bases from J, with 8 bases between. The CDR3 is 11 amino acids. The germline V gene encodes CDR1 SGHDN and CDR2 FVKESK. CDR3 DNA sequence: TGTGCCAGCAGCCGGACCACCGAGCAGTTCTTC. Residues: CASSRTTEQFF.

Many counts were recorded for this clone. The chain couples TRBV25-1 to TRBJ2-2; 8 bases agree with TRBD2. Trimming took 5 bases from V and 5 from J; bases not matched to a gene: 4. The CDR3 has 14 amino acids. CDR1 is MGHDK and CDR2 is SYGVNS in the germline V gene. The CDR3 is CASSILAGTGELFF. The CDR3 coding sequence is TGTGCCAGCAGTATATTAGCGGGGACCGGGGAGCTGTTTTTT.

The chain employs TRBV19 and TRBJ2-2, with unresolved D. V lost 6 bases and J 2 bases, leaving 7 bases between the germline ends. The germline CDR1 and CDR2 sequences are LNHDA and SQIVND (reference sequence). The CDR3 extends over 13 amino acids. CDR3 DNA: TGTGCCAGTAGGGCCGTTAACACCGGGGAGCTGTTTTTT. Its translation: CASRAVNTGELFF.

This chain links TRBV6-5 with TRBJ2-7; 10 bases are shared with TRBD1. Germline CDR1 is MNHEY and CDR2 is SVGAGI. This CDR3 spans 13 amino acids. The trim removed 7 bases at V and 6 bases at J, leaving 6 bases unmatched. CDR3 coding DNA: TGTGCCAGCAAAGGGACAGGGGAGCGCGAGCAGTACTTC. This encodes CASKGTGEREQYF.

This clone was observed a handful of times. V is TRBV5-1 and J is TRBJ1-1; D not certain. Germline V gives CDR1 SGHRS, CDR2 YFSETQ. V was pared by 4 bases and J by 1 base, with 8 bases between. This CDR3 has 13 residues. CDR3 in DNA: TGCGCCAGCAGCCCGACCTCGAACACTGAAGCTTTCTTT. Its translation is CASSPTSNTEAFF. Using reference TRBV5-1 and TRBJ1-1 for the parts outside the CDR3, the full variable domain is KAGVTQTPRYLIKTRGQQVTLSCSPISGHRSVSWYQQTPGQGLQFLFEYFSETQRNKGNFPGRFSGRQFSNSRSEMNVSTLELGDSALYLCASSPTSNTEAFFGQGTRLTVV.

The chain couples TRBV28 to TRBJ2-7; D might be TRBD2 (5 bases). CDR3 size: 16 residues. CDR1 is MDHEN and CDR2 is SYDVKM in the germline V gene. The ends were cut back, 1 base at V and 5 bases at J, with 18 bases in the middle. The CDR3 loop is CASSLFGLARRHEQYF. CDR3 DNA sequence: TGTGCCAGCAGTTTATTTGGGCTAGCCAGAAGGCACGAGCAGTACTTC.